This T cell receptor beta chain appears in the sequencing data of a study of T cells after yellow fever vaccination. Study-wide results and caveats: The booster response re-showed most primary clones: roughly 97% CD4, around 90% CD8.

This clonotype has more than one count but fewer than ten. Its antigen remains unknown. The 5'RACE template-switching step produced TCR cDNA and added a universal primer site and UMIs. TCRdb called the 5' RACE reads again in MiXCR, with one record for every CDR3 protein. The sample records hundreds of thousands of distinct CDR3 sequences, 9% to 15% being singletons. The CDR3 has 15 amino acids. The V gene end was trimmed by 5 bases and the J gene end by 8 bases; junction bases not matched to a gene: 7. Per the germline V gene, CDR1 is MGHDK and CDR2 is SYGVNS. The input for sequencing was PBMCs, taken on the day of the yellow fever booster vaccination. This TCR was recovered from a man in his thirties or forties who received the YFV17D yellow fever vaccine. The rearrangement uses TRBV25-1 and TRBJ1-6; TRBD1 matches at 9 bases. The CDR3 is CASSSGTGRHSPLHF. The CDR3 bases are TGTGCCAGCAGTTCGGGGACAGGGAGGCATTCACCCCTCCACTTT.